This T cell receptor beta chain was captured in a study of cytomegalovirus exposure and HLA in healthy donors. Study details: Findings of an earlier analysis included some 110 million unique TCR beta sequences from some 200 million T cells. The study's early data release held tens of millions of unique TCRs from HLA-typed donors.

PCR was performed using 60 Vbeta and 13 Jbeta primers. The repertoire was sequenced with immunoSEQ multiplex PCR; TCRdb's copy has only in-frame clones and lacks some. The sample includes about 270,000 clones, about nine tenths of them seen just once. The donors gave bone marrow, and they were healthy. Sequencing input: PBMCs. The clonotype comes from a man aged 40-49 years in good health and CMV-seropositive.

CDR3 amino acids: CASSPLGGGRYPGELFF. CDR3 sequence (DNA): TGCGCCAGCAGCCCCTTGGGGGGGGGCAGATATCCCGGGGAGCTGTTTTTT. The rearrangement joins TRBV4-1 to TRBJ2-2, with D possibly TRBD2 on 7 matching bases. Trimming left V 4 bases short and J 6 bases short, with 21 bases between. This CDR3 comprises 17 residues. The germline V gene encodes CDR1 MGHRA and CDR2 YSYEKL.